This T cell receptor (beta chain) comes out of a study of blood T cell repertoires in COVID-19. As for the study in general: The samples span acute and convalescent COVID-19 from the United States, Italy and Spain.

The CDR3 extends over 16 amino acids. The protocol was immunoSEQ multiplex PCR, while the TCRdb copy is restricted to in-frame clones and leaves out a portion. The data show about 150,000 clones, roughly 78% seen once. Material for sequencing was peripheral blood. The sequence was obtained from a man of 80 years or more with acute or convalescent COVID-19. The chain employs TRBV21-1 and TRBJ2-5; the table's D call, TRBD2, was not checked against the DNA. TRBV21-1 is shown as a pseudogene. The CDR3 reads CASSKGADGGQETQYF. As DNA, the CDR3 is TGTGCCAGCAGCAAAGGAGCGGACGGAGGCCAAGAGACCCAGTACTTC.